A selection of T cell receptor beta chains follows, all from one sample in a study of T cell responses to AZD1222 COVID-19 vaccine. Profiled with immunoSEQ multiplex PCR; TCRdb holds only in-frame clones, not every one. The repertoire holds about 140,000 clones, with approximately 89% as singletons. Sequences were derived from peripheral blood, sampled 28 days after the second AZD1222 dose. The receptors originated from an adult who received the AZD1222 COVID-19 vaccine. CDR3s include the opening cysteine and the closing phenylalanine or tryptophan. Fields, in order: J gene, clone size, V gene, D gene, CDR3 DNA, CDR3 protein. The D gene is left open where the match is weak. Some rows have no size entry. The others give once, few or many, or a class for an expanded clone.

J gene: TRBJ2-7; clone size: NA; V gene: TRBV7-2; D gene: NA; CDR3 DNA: TGTGCCAGCAGCTCCGTCTCTCCAGGGTACGAGCAGTACTTC; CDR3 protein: CASSSVSPGYEQYF
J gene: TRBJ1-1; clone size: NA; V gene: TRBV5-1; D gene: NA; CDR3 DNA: TGCGCCAGCAGCTTGGACAACACTGAAGCTTTCTTT; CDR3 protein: CASSLDNTEAFF
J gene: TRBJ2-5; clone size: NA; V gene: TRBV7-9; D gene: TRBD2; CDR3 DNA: TGTGCCAGCAGCTGGGAGCCGGGACTAGCGGGGGGGCTCCCAGAGACCCAGTACTTC; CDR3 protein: CASSWEPGLAGGLPETQYF
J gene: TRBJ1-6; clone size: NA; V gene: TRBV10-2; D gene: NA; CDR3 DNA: TGCGCCAGCCGCGGGGACACCTATTCACCCCTCCACTTT; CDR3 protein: CASRGDTYSPLHF
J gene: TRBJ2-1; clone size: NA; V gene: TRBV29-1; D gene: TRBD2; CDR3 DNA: TGCAGCGCCGCTAGCGGGAGCTCCTACAATGAGCAGTTCTTC; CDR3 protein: CSAASGSSYNEQFF
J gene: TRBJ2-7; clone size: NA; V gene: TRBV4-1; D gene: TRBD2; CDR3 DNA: TGCGCCAGCAGCCCCGTCCCGAAAGAGCGGGAAATCTACGAGCAGTACTTC; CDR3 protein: CASSPVPKEREIYEQYF
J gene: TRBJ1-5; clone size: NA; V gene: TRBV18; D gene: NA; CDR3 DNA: TGTGCCAGCTCACCGGACAGCATTACTCAGCCCCAGCATTTT; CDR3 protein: CASSPDSITQPQHF
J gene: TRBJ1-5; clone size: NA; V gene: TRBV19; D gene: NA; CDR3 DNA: TGTGCCACCACACAGGGCTTCAATCAGCCCCAGCATTTT; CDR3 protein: CATTQGFNQPQHF
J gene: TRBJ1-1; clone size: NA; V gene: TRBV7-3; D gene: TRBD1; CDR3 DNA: TGTGCCAGCAGCTTACTACAGGGGACGTCGGTCACTGAAGCTTTCTTT; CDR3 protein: CASSLLQGTSVTEAFF
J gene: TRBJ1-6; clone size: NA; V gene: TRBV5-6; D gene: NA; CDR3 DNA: TGTGCCAGCAGCTTAGGCAGACCGAATTCACCCCTCCACTTT; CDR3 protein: CASSLGRPNSPLHF
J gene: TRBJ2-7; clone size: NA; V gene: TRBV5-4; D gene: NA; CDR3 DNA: TGTGCCAGCAGCGGGGGACACTCCTACGAGCAGTACTTC; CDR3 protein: CASSGGHSYEQYF
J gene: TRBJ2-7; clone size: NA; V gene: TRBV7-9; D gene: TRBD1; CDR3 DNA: TGTGCCAGCAGCTCCGGCGGGACAGGGGTAGCCTACGAGCAGTACTTC; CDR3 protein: CASSSGGTGVAYEQYF
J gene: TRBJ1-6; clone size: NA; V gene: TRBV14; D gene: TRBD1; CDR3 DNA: TGTGCCAGCAACCTGGACAGGTTTAATTCACCCCTCCACTTT; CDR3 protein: CASNLDRFNSPLHF
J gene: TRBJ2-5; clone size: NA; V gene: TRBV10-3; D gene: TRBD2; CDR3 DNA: TGTGCCATCAGTGAGTTTTTAGGGGGACTAGGGAAAGAGACCCAGTACTTC; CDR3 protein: CAISEFLGGLGKETQYF
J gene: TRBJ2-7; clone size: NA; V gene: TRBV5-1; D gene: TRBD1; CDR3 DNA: TGCGCCAGCAGCTTGGTGGCAGGGGGCGCGTACGAGCAGTACTTC; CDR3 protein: CASSLVAGGAYEQYF
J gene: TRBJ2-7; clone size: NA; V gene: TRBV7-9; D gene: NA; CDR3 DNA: TGTGCCAGCAGCTCCCCGGGACAACAGTACGAGCAGTACTTC; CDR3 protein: CASSSPGQQYEQYF
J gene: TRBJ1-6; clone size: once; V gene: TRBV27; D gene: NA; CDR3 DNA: TGTGCCAGCAGTTTATTAACACCTGATAATTCACCCCTCCACTTT; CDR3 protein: CASSLLTPDNSPLHF
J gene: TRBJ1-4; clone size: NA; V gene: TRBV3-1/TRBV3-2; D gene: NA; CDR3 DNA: TGTGCCAGCAGCCAAGTAAGGGTTTGGAATACTAATGAAAAACTGTTTTTT; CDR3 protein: CASSQVRVWNTNEKLFF
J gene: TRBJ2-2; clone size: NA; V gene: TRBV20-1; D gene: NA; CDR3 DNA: TGCAGTGCTAGAGGCGGCGGGGAGCTGTTTTTT; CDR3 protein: CSARGGGELFF
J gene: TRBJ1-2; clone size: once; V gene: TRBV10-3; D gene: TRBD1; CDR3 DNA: TGTGCCATCAGTGATGAAGGGGGCGTCTATGGCTACACCTTC; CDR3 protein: CAISDEGGVYGYTF
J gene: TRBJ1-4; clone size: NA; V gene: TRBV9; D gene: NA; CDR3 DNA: TGTGCCAGCAGCGCCGGGACGGTGAATGAAAAACTGTTTTTT; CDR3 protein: CASSAGTVNEKLFF
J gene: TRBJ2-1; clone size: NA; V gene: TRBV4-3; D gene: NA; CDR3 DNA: TGCGCCAGCAGCCAAGAGTCAGGAAGGGATGAGCAGTTCTTC; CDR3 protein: CASSQESGRDEQFF
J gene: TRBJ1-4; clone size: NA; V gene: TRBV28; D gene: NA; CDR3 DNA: TGTGCCAGCAGTTTACTGAGTGAAAAACTGTTTTTT; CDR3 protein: CASSLLSEKLFF
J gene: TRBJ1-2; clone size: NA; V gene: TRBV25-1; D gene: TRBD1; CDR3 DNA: TGTGCCAGCAGGAGTCAGGGGGGGTCGTCTAACTATGGCTACACCTTC; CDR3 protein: CASRSQGGSSNYGYTF
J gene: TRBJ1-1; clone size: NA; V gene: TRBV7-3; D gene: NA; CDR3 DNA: TGTGCCAGCAGCATCGGAGGGGGGAACACTGAAGCTTTCTTT; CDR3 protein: CASSIGGGNTEAFF
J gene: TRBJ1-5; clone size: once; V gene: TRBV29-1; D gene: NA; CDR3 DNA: TGCAGCGCTCGGGACGGCACCTATCAGCCCCAGCATTTT; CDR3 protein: CSARDGTYQPQHF
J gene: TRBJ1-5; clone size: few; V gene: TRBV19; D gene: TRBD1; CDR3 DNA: TGTGCCAGTAGTCCACAGGGGCCTAATCAGCCCCAGCATTTT; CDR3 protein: CASSPQGPNQPQHF
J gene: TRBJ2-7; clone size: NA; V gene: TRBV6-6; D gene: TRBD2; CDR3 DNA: TGTGCCAGCAGTTACGCCGGGAGGGAGTACGAGCAGTACTTC; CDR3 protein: CASSYAGREYEQYF